The following is a T cell receptor beta chain sequence with its context. The antigen is undetermined. This record belongs to a study of regulatory dendritic cells for organ transplantation. Sequenced by immunoSEQ multiplex PCR; TCRdb stores in-frame clones only, minus some. The table records about 29,000 clones, about three quarters of them present only once. This CDR3 has 13 amino acids. Between the trimmed V and J ends, which lost 4 bases and 4 bases, there was a span of 10 bases. The germline V gene encodes CDR1 SGDLS and CDR2 YYNGEE. Broader study findings: Mature dendritic cells appeared to drive more memory CD8+ clonal expansion than regulatory ones.

The material sequenced was memory CD4+ T cells from blood. Described subset: CD45RO+ memory T cells. The receptor was derived from a human donor in good health. This chain links TRBV9 with TRBJ2-3; D might be TRBD2 (5 bases). The CDR3 here is CASSTGMPDTQYF. CDR3 DNA sequence: TGTGCCAGCAGCACGGGGATGCCAGATACGCAGTATTTT.